This T cell receptor (beta chain) derives from a study of HIV-infected patients and healthy controls. Broader study findings: CMV-associated CDR3s mostly grew nonsignificantly during therapy, while HIV-associated CDR3s declined significantly. CDR3 sharing between individuals was lower in HIV-infected patients than in healthy controls. Donor HLA types were not determined in the study. Untreated HIV+ repertoires had roughly threefold fewer distinct CDR3s and lower Shannon diversity than healthy controls.

No cell fractionation was done, so the repertoire covers all unsorted peripheral blood T cells. Remarks on this clonotype: No antigen is known for it.

Germline CDR1 reads SGHVS; CDR2 reads FQNEAQ. The V end was cut by 5 bases, the J end by 4 bases, with 17 bases between. The CDR3 has 15 amino acids. cDNA was made from 400 to 500 ng RNA using alpha and beta constant primers. Alpha and beta chain libraries were made separately by chain-specific third strand synthesis with multiplexing indices. TCRdb itself ran the 5' RACE reads through MiXCR, one entry per CDR3 protein. The sample lists 7,500 to 9,500 distinct CDR3 sequences, 6.5% to 9.5% occurring once. This chain uses TRBV7-8 with TRBJ2-5; D is perhaps TRBD1 or TRBD2 (5 bases each). The TCR comes from an adult with HIV infection. The donor label of this sample is uncertain. Source: blood, taken before antiretroviral therapy. CDR3 in amino acids: CASSPGAAEGETQYF. The CDR3 nucleotides read TGTGCCAGCAGCCCCGGGGCAGCCGAGGGAGAGACCCAGTACTTC. Based on the CDR3 plus reference TRBV7-8 and TRBJ2-5, the full variable domain is GAGVSQSPRYKVAKRGQDVALRCDPISGHVSLFWYQQALGQGPEFLTYFQNEAQLDKSGLPSDRFFAERPEGSVSTLKIQRTQQEDSAVYLCASSPGAAEGETQYFGPGTRLLVL.